These 27 T cell receptor beta chains came from one sample sequenced in a study of blood T cell repertoires in COVID-19. Using immunoSEQ multiplex PCR, the repertoire was profiled, and TCRdb retains in-frame clones only, with some absent. Seen here are about 350,000 clones, about 88% observed once, and the top ten hold over 0.8%. Sequencing used PBMCs or T cells enriched from blood (not recorded which). These receptors were obtained from a woman between 25 and 40 years old who had recovered from COVID-19.

The chain joins TRBV5-1 to TRBJ1-2; no reliable D call. Between the trimmed V and J ends, which lost 3 bases and 1 base, there was a span of 10 bases. Looked up from germline, CDR1 is SGHRS and CDR2 is YFSETQ. The CDR3 has 14 amino acids. DNA for the CDR3: TGCGCCAGCAGCTGGGCTTACCATAACTATGGCTACACCTTC. It translates to CASSWAYHNYGYTF.

This rearrangement joins TRBV9 to TRBJ1-2; 9 bases map to TRBD1. Germline V gene sequence: CDR1 SGDLS, CDR2 YYNGEE. The CDR3 is made up of 15 amino acids. V shed 4 bases and J 4 bases; nucleotides not matched to a gene: 8. CDR3 sequence (DNA): TGTGCCAGCAGCCAGGCCCCGGGACAGGGCTATGGCTACACCTTC. Its protein is CASSQAPGQGYGYTF.

The rearrangement links TRBV9 to TRBJ2-2, with 8 bases that match TRBD2. Trimming removed 0 bases from V and 4 bases from J; junction bases left unmatched: 2. The CDR3 loop spans 15 amino acids. The germline gives CDR1 SGDLS, CDR2 YYNGEE. The CDR3 here is CASSVGGGPTGELFF. The CDR3 DNA sequence: TGTGCCAGCAGCGTAGGCGGGGGGCCCACCGGGGAGCTGTTTTTT.

In DNA form, the CDR3 reads TGTGCCAGTAAGGGGACTGAAGCTTTCTTT. The encoded protein is CASKGTEAFF. The V gene is TRBV19, the J gene TRBJ1-1, with D tentatively TRBD1 (5 bases). V lost 7 bases and J 5 bases, leaving 5 bases between the germline ends. The germline V gene has CDR1 LNHDA and CDR2 SQIVND (reference sequence). The CDR3 has 10 amino acids.

The genes are TRBV19 and TRBJ1-6, with a possible D match to TRBD1 (5 bases). The CDR3 loop spans 14 amino acids. Germline CDR1 and CDR2: LNHDA and SQIVND (reference sequence). Trimming left V 3 bases short and J 2 bases short, with 5 bases between. The CDR3 coding sequence is TGTGCCAGTAGTATGACAGCCTATAATTCACCCCTCCACTTT. This translates into CASSMTAYNSPLHF.

Only one count was recorded for this clone. The rearrangement joins TRBV6-2 or TRBV6-3 to TRBJ1-1; no clear D gene. Trimming left V 5 bases short and J 8 bases short, with 12 bases between. Germline CDR1 and CDR2: MNHEY and SVGEGT. The CDR3 covers 12 residues. Here the CDR3 reads CASSLGTREAFF. CDR3 in DNA: TGTGCCAGCAGTCTAGGAACTCGAGAAGCTTTCTTT.

The chain employs TRBV4-3 and TRBJ2-5, with 10 positions matching TRBD2. The V gene's germline CDR1 is LGHNA and CDR2 YSLEER. The CDR3 length is 16 residues. V shed 0 bases and J 5 bases; nucleotides not matched to a gene: 6. CDR3 protein: CASSQDPLAGVETQYF. CDR3 bases: TGCGCCAGCAGCCAAGATCCGCTAGCGGGGGTGGAGACCCAGTACTTC.

The chain carries TRBV11-2 and TRBJ2-7, with D possibly being TRBD2 (6 bases). Germline V gene lookup returns CDR1 SGHAT and CDR2 FQNNGV. This CDR3 comprises 14 residues. V was cut by 1 base and J by 3 bases, with 10 bases left in between. The CDR3 DNA follows: TGTGCCAGCAGCTTAGTAACGGGGGACTACGAGCAGTACTTC. This gives the protein CASSLVTGDYEQYF. The full variable domain, rest sourced from reference TRBV11-2 and TRBJ2-7, is EAGVAQSPRYKIIEKRQSVAFWCNPISGHATLYWYQQILGQGPKLLIQFQNNGVVDDSQLPKDRFSAERLKGVDSTLKIQPAKLEDSAVYLCASSLVTGDYEQYFGPGTRLTVT.

This sequence joins TRBV10-3 and TRBJ2-7; the match to TRBD2 covers 10 bases. V shed 5 bases and J 2 bases; nucleotides not matched to a gene: 9. The germline V gene encodes CDR1 ENHRY and CDR2 SYGVKD. The CDR3 is 16 amino acids. CDR3 residues: CAISSPSGGETYEQYF. The CDR3 DNA reads as TGTGCCATCAGTAGCCCTAGCGGGGGAGAAACCTACGAGCAGTACTTC.

The chain is built from TRBV7-6 and TRBJ2-5, with D possibly matching TRBD1 (8 bases). Trimming removed 5 bases at V and 5 bases at J, with 21 bases between. This CDR3 spans 16 amino acids. Germline V gene data show CDR1 as SGHVS and CDR2 as FNYEAQ. CDR3 DNA: TGTGCCAGCAGCCAAACAGGGGGGAGGGTTGTGGAGACCCAGTACTTC. This sequence encodes CASSQTGGRVVETQYF.

V gene TRBV3-1 (or the pseudogene TRBV3-2) combines with J gene TRBJ1-4; maybe TRBD1 (5 bases). V was shortened by 6 bases and J by 8 bases, with 16 bases between the two germline ends. This CDR3 has 14 residues. In germline, CDR1 is LGHDT, CDR2 YNNKEL (reference sequence). CDR3 in amino acids: CASSRTPRGEKLFF. CDR3 nucleotides: TGTGCCAGCAGTCGGACACCTCGGGGGGAAAAACTGTTTTTT.

V gene TRBV27 combines with J gene TRBJ1-1; D call uncertain. Germline V gives CDR1 MNHEY, CDR2 SMNVEV (reference sequence). The V end was cut by 1 base, the J end by 4 bases, with 7 bases between. The CDR3 runs 13 residues. The DNA of the CDR3 is TGTGCCAGCAGTTTATTCCGGGGCACTGAAGCTTTCTTT. The encoded protein is CASSLFRGTEAFF.

This chain links TRBV15 with TRBJ2-1; the match to TRBD2 covers 10 bases. The V gene end was trimmed by 1 base and the J gene end by 8 bases; junction bases not matched to a gene: 8. CDR3 length: 16 residues. CDR1 LNHNV and CDR2 YYDKDF come from the germline V gene (reference sequence). The chain's CDR3 is CATSRVPSGGTYEQFF. The CDR3 nucleotides read TGTGCCACCAGCAGAGTCCCTAGCGGGGGAACCTATGAGCAGTTCTTC.

The genes are TRBV4-1 and TRBJ2-7; 10 bases map to TRBD1. CDR3 length: 15 amino acids. Germline V gene lookup returns CDR1 MGHRA and CDR2 YSYEKL. Trimming removed 3 bases from V and 6 bases from J; junction bases left unmatched: 8. In DNA form, the CDR3 reads TGCGCCAGCAGCCATTTGGGGACAGGGGATCGCGAGCAGTACTTC. The encoded protein is CASSHLGTGDREQYF.

V gene TRBV5-1 combines with J gene TRBJ2-7, with D tentatively TRBD2 (7 bases). Trimming shortened V by 4 bases and J by 4 bases, and 18 bases separated the two germline ends. The length of the CDR3 is 15 residues. Germline lookup yields CDR1 SGHRS and CDR2 YFSETQ. This CDR3 reads CASSPEVGGPYEQYF. The CDR3 DNA sequence: TGCGCCAGCAGCCCGGAGGTGGGGGGGCCGTACGAGCAGTACTTC.

The CDR3 sequence: CASSQTGAHSGNTIYF. For the CDR3, the DNA is TGTGCCAGCTCGCAGACAGGGGCCCACTCTGGAAACACCATATATTTT. The rearrangement links TRBV18 to TRBJ1-3; 8 bases match TRBD1. Germline CDR1 KGHSH, CDR2 LQKENI. V trimming: 6 bases; J trimming: 0 bases; junction bases outside the gene matches: 7. This CDR3 has 16 amino acids.

V gene TRBV20-1 combines with J gene TRBJ1-6; TRBD1 agrees at 9 bases. The CDR3 has 14 amino acids. J lost 7 bases, V lost 3 bases, and 4 bases had no gene match. Germline assignment: CDR1 DFQATT and CDR2 SNEGSKA (reference sequence). For the CDR3, the DNA is TGCAGTGCTAGTCGGGACAGGGTAAATTCACCCCTCCACTTT. Translation: CSASRDRVNSPLHF.

The CDR3 DNA is TGTGCCAGCAGTGAATACCTAGGGGGGGACTATGGCTACACCTTC. Translation: CASSEYLGGDYGYTF. The V call is TRBV25-1, the J call TRBJ1-2; tentatively, D is TRBD1 (6 bases). Looked up from germline, CDR1 is MGHDK and CDR2 is SYGVNS. With 0 bases removed from V and 3 bases from J, the gap between germline ends came to 11 bases. The length of the CDR3 is 15 residues.

This chain joins TRBV28 and TRBJ2-2, with D tentatively TRBD1 (6 bases). This CDR3 region has 14 residues. V lost 2 bases and J 6 bases, leaving 10 bases between the germline ends. Germline CDR1 and CDR2: MDHEN and SYDVKM. The CDR3 is CASSLGWGPGELFF. DNA for the CDR3: TGTGCCAGCAGTTTAGGGTGGGGGCCCGGGGAGCTGTTTTTT.

This chain joins TRBV7-2 and TRBJ2-1; D gene unclear. This CDR3 region has 13 residues. The germline V gene encodes CDR1 SGHTA and CDR2 FQGNSA. Trimming removed 2 bases at V and 2 bases at J, with 4 bases between. The CDR3 is CASSLSAYNEQFF. For the CDR3, the DNA is TGTGCCAGCAGCTTATCAGCCTACAATGAGCAGTTCTTC.

The CDR3 here is CASSGDGNTIYF. The CDR3 nucleotides read TGTGCCAGCAGCGGAGATGGAAACACCATATATTTT. The chain joins TRBV9 to TRBJ1-3, with no clear D. The V end lost 3 bases, the J end lost 3 bases, and 4 bases lay between the germline ends. Germline V lookup: CDR1 SGDLS, CDR2 YYNGEE. The CDR3 sequence is 12 residues long.

The chain joins TRBV5-4 to TRBJ1-2; D uncertain. Germline V gene data show CDR1 as SGHNT and CDR2 as YYREEE (reference sequence). The CDR3 runs 12 residues. The V end was cut by 4 bases, the J end by 3 bases, with 7 bases between. The CDR3 sequence is CASSGLDYGYTF. As DNA, the CDR3 is TGTGCCAGCAGCGGACTTGACTATGGCTACACCTTC.

This clone was counted only a few times. V and J are TRBV7-9 and TRBJ1-2; 8 positions match TRBD1. Trimming removed 5 bases from V and 0 bases from J; junction bases left unmatched: 8. Germline lookup yields CDR1 SEHNR and CDR2 FQNEAQ (reference sequence). The CDR3 has 16 residues. For the CDR3, the DNA is TGTGCCAGCAGCAGAAGACAGGGGCCAACTAACTATGGCTACACCTTC. Residues: CASSRRQGPTNYGYTF.

The genes are TRBV4-3 and TRBJ2-5; the match to TRBD1 covers 8 bases. The CDR3 length is 16 residues. CDR1 LGHNA and CDR2 YSLEER come from the germline V gene. With V trimmed by 4 bases and J by 4 bases, 11 bases remained unmatched. The CDR3 sequence: CASSLGTGGIGETQYF. For the CDR3, the DNA is TGCGCCAGCAGCCTCGGGACAGGCGGAATCGGAGAGACCCAGTACTTC.

The rearrangement joins TRBV2 to TRBJ1-5; D gene uncertain. The CDR3 sequence is 13 residues long. Germline V gives CDR1 SNHLY, CDR2 FYNNEI. Trimming shortened V by 2 bases and J by 4 bases, and 6 bases separated the two germline ends. CDR3 region: CASSEMRNQPQHF. The CDR3 DNA reads TGTGCCAGCAGTGAAATGAGAAATCAGCCCCAGCATTTT.

V and J are TRBV5-1 and TRBJ2-3; TRBD2 agrees at 9 bases. Germline CDR1 and CDR2: SGHRS and YFSETQ. The CDR3 spans 15 residues. V lost 2 bases and J lost 2; bases outside the gene matches: 3. The CDR3 coding sequence is TGCGCCAGCAGCTTTAAGCGGGGGGCCACAGATACGCAGTATTTT. Its protein is CASSFKRGATDTQYF.

A word on this clone: The sample carries other DNA sequences with the same CDR3. V and J are TRBV12-3 or TRBV12-4 and TRBJ1-1; D is possibly TRBD1 (5 bases). V was trimmed by 3 bases and J by 1 base, leaving 6 bases between them. The CDR3 loop spans 13 amino acids. As DNA, the CDR3 is TGTGCCAGCAGTTTGACAGCGAACACTGAAGCTTTCTTT. Translation: CASSLTANTEAFF.